The 10 T cell receptor beta chains listed next were all sequenced from one sample in a study of T cell responses to AZD1222 COVID-19 vaccine. Generated by immunoSEQ multiplex PCR, the TCRdb table keeps only in-frame clones and is missing some. This table has approximately 74,000 clones, 86% appearing once. Source: peripheral blood, taken on day 0 of AZD1222 vaccination. Every receptor here comes from an adult in good health.

This chain connects TRBV5-5 to TRBJ2-7; D may correspond to TRBD1 or TRBD2 (5 bases each). Germline CDR1 reads SGHKS; CDR2 reads YYEKEE (reference sequence). The CDR3 has 15 amino acids. The V gene lost 1 base and the J gene lost 2 bases, with 13 bases spanning the gap. This CDR3 is CASSLTMGTPYEQYF. The CDR3 nucleotides read TGTGCCAGCAGCTTGACGATGGGGACCCCCTACGAGCAGTACTTC. Full variable domain (missing parts from reference TRBV5-5 and TRBJ2-7): DAGVTQSPTHLIKTRGQQVTLRCSPISGHKSVSWYQQVLGQGPQFIFQYYEKEERGRGNFPDRFSARQFPNYSSELNVNALLLGDSALYLCASSLTMGTPYEQYFGPGTRLTVT.

The table lists this clone with a count of one. The chain recombines TRBV11-2 with TRBJ2-2, with D hard to call. The CDR3 length is 12 residues. The V end was cut by 6 bases, the J end by 2 bases, with 4 bases between. The germline gives CDR1 SGHAT, CDR2 FQNNGV. The CDR3, as DNA: TGTGCCAGCAGGGTAAACACCGGGGAGCTGTTTTTT. The encoded protein is CASRVNTGELFF.

In DNA form, the CDR3 reads TGTGCCAGCAGCTGGACAGGGGTCGGCTACACCTTC. This gives the protein CASSWTGVGYTF. The V and J genes are TRBV7-2 and TRBJ1-2; the match to TRBD1 covers 9 bases. The CDR3 runs 12 residues. V dropped 4 bases and J dropped 8; count of bases not matched to a gene: 2. CDR1 and CDR2 (germline): SGHTA, FQGNSA.

The chain combines TRBV3-1 (or the pseudogene TRBV3-2) with TRBJ2-3, with D unclear. Looked up from germline, CDR1 is LGHDT and CDR2 is YNNKEL (reference sequence). Trimming took 4 bases from V and 0 from J, leaving 14 bases between them. The length of the CDR3 is 16 residues. In DNA form, the CDR3 reads TGTGCCAGCAGCCGCGCCGCGGACGCCAGCACAGATACGCAGTATTTT. This encodes CASSRAADASTDTQYF.

The chain is built from TRBV5-1 and TRBJ2-3; 7 nucleotides align to TRBD1. This CDR3 is 11 amino acids long. Losses at the gene ends were 6 bases for V and 8 bases for J; bases not matched to a gene: 3. The germline V gene encodes CDR1 SGHRS and CDR2 YFSETQ. Written as DNA, the CDR3 is TGCGCCAGCACACAGGGGTCTACGCAGTATTTT. Its translation is CASTQGSTQYF. Full variable domain (outside the CDR3, taken from reference TRBV5-1 and TRBJ2-3): KAGVTQTPRYLIKTRGQQVTLSCSPISGHRSVSWYQQTPGQGLQFLFEYFSETQRNKGNFPGRFSGRQFSNSRSEMNVSTLELGDSALYLCASTQGSTQYFGPGTRLTVL.

This chain uses TRBV3-1 (or the pseudogene TRBV3-2) with TRBJ2-1; 11 bases match TRBD2. The CDR3 extends over 17 amino acids. The V gene end was trimmed by 0 bases and the J gene end by 2 bases; junction bases not matched to a gene: 3. Germline CDR1 and CDR2: LGHDT and YNNKEL (reference sequence). The CDR3 DNA follows: TGTGCCAGCAGCCAAGAATGGGGACTAGCGGCCTACAATGAGCAGTTCTTC. This sequence encodes CASSQEWGLAAYNEQFF.

This clone was seen a handful of times. This chain joins TRBV2 and TRBJ1-1; D remains unclear. CDR1 is SNHLY, CDR2 FYNNEI, per germline. With 2 bases removed from V and 4 bases from J, the gap between germline ends came to 2 bases. The CDR3 runs 11 residues. The CDR3 loop is CASSEFTEAFF. In DNA form, the CDR3 reads TGTGCCAGCAGTGAATTCACTGAAGCTTTCTTT.

The chain combines TRBV7-3 with TRBJ1-2, with TRBD1 matching 10 bases. J was trimmed by 4 bases and V by 5 bases; bases with no gene match: 7. The CDR3 totals 15 residues. Germline V gene data show CDR1 as SGHTA and CDR2 as FQGTGA. This CDR3 is CASSPGTGVVYGYTF. CDR3 nucleotides: TGTGCCAGCAGCCCAGGGACAGGGGTCGTCTATGGCTACACCTTC.

The gene calls are TRBV7-2 and TRBJ2-5; 15 bases align to TRBD2. Germline V gene sequence: CDR1 SGHTA, CDR2 FQGNSA. J was trimmed by 2 bases and V by 5 bases; bases with no gene match: 9. The CDR3 length is 18 residues. The CDR3 spells CASSPGLAGGRGQETQYF. The CDR3 DNA follows: TGTGCCAGCAGCCCGGGACTAGCGGGGGGCCGAGGGCAAGAGACCCAGTACTTC.

This chain uses TRBV28 with TRBJ2-5; the D is unclear. The V and J ends lost 6 bases and 2 bases respectively, with 7 bases between them. The CDR3 contains 12 residues. Germline V gene data show CDR1 as MDHEN and CDR2 as SYDVKM. CDR3 loop: CASRTQQETQYF. In nucleotides, the CDR3 is TGTGCCAGCAGAACTCAGCAAGAGACCCAGTACTTC.